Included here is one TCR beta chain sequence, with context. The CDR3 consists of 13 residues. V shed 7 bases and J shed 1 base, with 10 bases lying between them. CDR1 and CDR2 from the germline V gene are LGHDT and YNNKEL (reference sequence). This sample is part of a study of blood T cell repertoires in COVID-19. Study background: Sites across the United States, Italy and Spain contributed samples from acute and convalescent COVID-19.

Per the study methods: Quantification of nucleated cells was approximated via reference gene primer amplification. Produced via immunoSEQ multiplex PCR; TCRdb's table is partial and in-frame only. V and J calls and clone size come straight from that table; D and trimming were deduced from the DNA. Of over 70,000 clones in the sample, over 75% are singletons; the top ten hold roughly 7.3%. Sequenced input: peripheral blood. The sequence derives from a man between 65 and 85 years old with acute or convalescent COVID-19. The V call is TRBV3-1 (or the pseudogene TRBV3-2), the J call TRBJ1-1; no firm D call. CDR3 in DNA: TGTGCCAGCACCGGCGCGGAGAACACTGAAGCTTTCTTT. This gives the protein CASTGAENTEAFF.